This T cell receptor beta chain is drawn from a study of blood T cell repertoires in COVID-19. Study-level background: Acute and convalescent COVID-19 samples came from the United States, Italy and Spain. The cDNA or gDNA used as material had been derived from T cells, B-cell-depleted T cells, or PBMCs.

In germline, CDR1 is LNHNV, CDR2 YYDKDF (reference sequence). The CDR3 contains 13 residues. The V gene lost 2 bases and the J gene lost 5 bases, with 9 bases spanning the gap. Study processing details: Estimated nucleated cell counts came from reference gene primer amplification. The table came from immunoSEQ multiplex PCR; TCRdb's copy has only in-frame clones and leaves some out. V and J calls and clone size come straight from that table; D and trimming were deduced from the DNA. The data contain about 190,000 clones, roughly 85% of them singletons. Sequencing input: peripheral blood. This sequence originates from a man aged 60 to 75 with active or convalescent COVID-19. The V gene is TRBV15, the J gene TRBJ1-1; D possibly corresponds to TRBD1 (6 bases). CDR3 region: CATSRKGGTEAFF. The CDR3 DNA sequence: TGTGCCACCAGCAGAAAGGGGGGGACTGAAGCTTTCTTT.